These T cell receptor beta chains were read from a single sample in a study of T cell responses to AZD1222 COVID-19 vaccine. Assay: immunoSEQ multiplex PCR; the TCRdb copy retains only in-frame clones and omits some. Of about 52,000 clones listed, approximately 86% were seen once; the top ten hold roughly 2.6%. Source: peripheral blood, taken 28 days after the second AZD1222 dose. These receptors all come from an adult who received the AZD1222 COVID-19 vaccine. CDR3s include the opening cysteine and the closing phenylalanine or tryptophan. The D gene is left open where the match is weak. Clone size is not always given. Where it is, it says once, few, many or a class for expanded clones.

D gene: TRBD1; V gene: TRBV6-1; J gene: TRBJ2-3; clone size: .; CDR3 DNA: TGTGCCAGCAGTGAAAGTGGGACAGGTGGAGATACGCAGTATTTT; CDR3 protein: CASSESGTGGDTQYF
D gene: .; V gene: TRBV10-3; J gene: TRBJ1-1; clone size: .; CDR3 DNA: TGTGCCATCAGTGAGTCGACTGGGGGAACTGAAGCTTTCTTT; CDR3 protein: CAISESTGGTEAFF
D gene: .; V gene: TRBV7-9; J gene: TRBJ1-1; clone size: .; CDR3 DNA: TGTGCCAGCAGCGATCGTTGGGGGACTGAAGCTTTCTTT; CDR3 protein: CASSDRWGTEAFF
D gene: .; V gene: TRBV5-1; J gene: TRBJ1-1; clone size: .; CDR3 DNA: TGCGCCAGCAGCACGGGGACCCATGGCTCTGAAGCTTTCTTT; CDR3 protein: CASSTGTHGSEAFF
D gene: TRBD2; V gene: TRBV28; J gene: TRBJ2-7; clone size: once; CDR3 DNA: TGTGCCAGCGACCTGGGACTAGCGGGAGGGGAGCAGTACTTC; CDR3 protein: CASDLGLAGGEQYF
D gene: .; V gene: TRBV5-4; J gene: TRBJ2-3; clone size: .; CDR3 DNA: TGTGCCAGCAGCTTGGAAACGGACAGAAGAGGGACAGATACGCAGTATTTT; CDR3 protein: CASSLETDRRGTDTQYF
D gene: .; V gene: TRBV19; J gene: TRBJ1-5; clone size: .; CDR3 DNA: TGTGCCAGTAAACTGGGGGATCAGCCCCAGCATTTT; CDR3 protein: CASKLGDQPQHF
D gene: TRBD1; V gene: TRBV10-3; J gene: TRBJ2-2; clone size: .; CDR3 DNA: TGTGCCATCAGACCCAGGGGGCTAGCCGGCACCGGGGAGCTGTTTTTT; CDR3 protein: CAIRPRGLAGTGELFF
D gene: .; V gene: TRBV28; J gene: TRBJ2-7; clone size: .; CDR3 DNA: TGTGCCAGCAGTCCGACCTCGCTAGCGCCTACCTACGAGCAGTACTTC; CDR3 protein: CASSPTSLAPTYEQYF
D gene: .; V gene: TRBV5-4; J gene: TRBJ1-1; clone size: .; CDR3 DNA: TGTGCCAGCAGCTTGGAGGGGGGGGCGCATACTGAAGCTTTCTTT; CDR3 protein: CASSLEGGAHTEAFF
D gene: TRBD1; V gene: TRBV24-1; J gene: TRBJ1-5; clone size: .; CDR3 DNA: TGTGCCACCAGTGACTCCGACAGGGCCCCCCATCAGCCCCAGCATTTT; CDR3 protein: CATSDSDRAPHQPQHF
D gene: .; V gene: TRBV5-6; J gene: TRBJ1-1; clone size: few; CDR3 DNA: TGTGCCAGCAGCTTGTCGTATCGGCCTGAAGCTTTCTTT; CDR3 protein: CASSLSYRPEAFF
D gene: TRBD1; V gene: TRBV2; J gene: TRBJ2-3; clone size: .; CDR3 DNA: TGTGCCAGCAGACGACAGGGTCCATCTCCAGATACGCAGTATTTT; CDR3 protein: CASRRQGPSPDTQYF
D gene: .; V gene: TRBV7-2; J gene: TRBJ2-2; clone size: .; CDR3 DNA: TGTGCCAGCAGCTTAGCCCTGCTAAGTGGGGCCGGGGAGCTGTTTTTT; CDR3 protein: CASSLALLSGAGELFF
D gene: .; V gene: TRBV10-1; J gene: TRBJ2-3; clone size: .; CDR3 DNA: TGCGCCAGCAGTGAGTCCCCCGAGGGAGTGACAGATACGCAGTATTTT; CDR3 protein: CASSESPEGVTDTQYF
D gene: .; V gene: TRBV29-1; J gene: TRBJ1-1; clone size: .; CDR3 DNA: TGCAGCGTTGAAATAAACAGATTAGCTTTCTTT; CDR3 protein: CSVEINRLAFF
D gene: .; V gene: TRBV27; J gene: TRBJ1-4; clone size: .; CDR3 DNA: TGTGCCAGCAGTTTAACGGGGGCAACTAATGAAAAACTGTTTTTT; CDR3 protein: CASSLTGATNEKLFF
D gene: TRBD1; V gene: TRBV20-1; J gene: TRBJ2-7; clone size: .; CDR3 DNA: TGCAGTGCTAGTCGGGACAGGGCCTACGAGCAGTACTTC; CDR3 protein: CSASRDRAYEQYF
D gene: .; V gene: TRBV13; J gene: TRBJ2-1; clone size: once; CDR3 DNA: TGTGCCAGCAGCTCCGAGGAGCTCCCCCACTACAATGAGCAGTTCTTC; CDR3 protein: CASSSEELPHYNEQFF
D gene: .; V gene: TRBV19; J gene: TRBJ2-3; clone size: .; CDR3 DNA: TGTGCCAGTACCTTAGGGGGGGTCACAGATACGCAGTATTTT; CDR3 protein: CASTLGGVTDTQYF
D gene: .; V gene: TRBV30; J gene: TRBJ1-5; clone size: .; CDR3 DNA: TGTGCCTGGAGTCGGGACGGTAGCAATCAGCCCCAGCATTTT; CDR3 protein: CAWSRDGSNQPQHF
D gene: TRBD2; V gene: TRBV2; J gene: TRBJ2-2; clone size: .; CDR3 DNA: TGTGCCAGCAGAAGACTAGCGGGAGCGGGCGGGGAGCTGTTTTTT; CDR3 protein: CASRRLAGAGGELFF
D gene: .; V gene: TRBV15; J gene: TRBJ2-3; clone size: .; CDR3 DNA: TGTGCCACCAGCAGAGATCGACGCGCCACAGATACGCAGTATTTT; CDR3 protein: CATSRDRRATDTQYF
D gene: TRBD2; V gene: TRBV30; J gene: TRBJ2-5; clone size: .; CDR3 DNA: TGTGCCTCGGGACTAGCGGGCCCGGAGACCCAGTACTTC; CDR3 protein: CASGLAGPETQYF
D gene: .; V gene: TRBV5-4; J gene: TRBJ1-4; clone size: .; CDR3 DNA: TGTGCCAGCAGCGCACAGGGTTATAATGAAAAACTGTTTTTT; CDR3 protein: CASSAQGYNEKLFF
D gene: .; V gene: TRBV2; J gene: TRBJ1-4; clone size: .; CDR3 DNA: TGTGCCAGCAGTCTAGGGAGGAATGAAAAACTGTTTTTT; CDR3 protein: CASSLGRNEKLFF
D gene: TRBD2; V gene: TRBV2; J gene: TRBJ2-7; clone size: .; CDR3 DNA: TGTGCCAGCAGTGAAAGCCTTCCGGGGGGGGAGCAGTACTTC; CDR3 protein: CASSESLPGGEQYF
D gene: TRBD2; V gene: TRBV15; J gene: TRBJ2-1; clone size: .; CDR3 DNA: TGTGCCACCAGCAGAGGGACTAGCGCCAATGAGCAGTTCTTC; CDR3 protein: CATSRGTSANEQFF
D gene: .; V gene: TRBV29-1; J gene: TRBJ1-2; clone size: .; CDR3 DNA: TGCAGCGCCGGGCCGGTTAACTATGGCTACACCTTC; CDR3 protein: CSAGPVNYGYTF
D gene: .; V gene: TRBV19; J gene: TRBJ1-1; clone size: once; CDR3 DNA: TGTGCCAGTAGTAGCGGGGGACCGAACACTGAAGCTTTCTTT; CDR3 protein: CASSSGGPNTEAFF
D gene: TRBD2; V gene: TRBV5-1; J gene: TRBJ2-3; clone size: .; CDR3 DNA: TGCGCCAGCAGCTTCGGCTCCCTAGCGGGTTACACAGATACGCAGTATTTT; CDR3 protein: CASSFGSLAGYTDTQYF
D gene: .; V gene: TRBV5-4; J gene: TRBJ2-1; clone size: .; CDR3 DNA: TGTGCCAGCACCCCCCCCGGGGCCGATGAGCAGTTCTTC; CDR3 protein: CASTPPGADEQFF
D gene: .; V gene: TRBV12-5; J gene: TRBJ2-2; clone size: .; CDR3 DNA: TGTGCTAGTGGCTTCCTTAAGGGGAACACCGGGGAGCTGTTTTTT; CDR3 protein: CASGFLKGNTGELFF
D gene: .; V gene: TRBV30; J gene: TRBJ1-4; clone size: .; CDR3 DNA: TGTGCCTGGACACGAACAGATGAAAAACTGTTTTTT; CDR3 protein: CAWTRTDEKLFF
D gene: TRBD1; V gene: TRBV19; J gene: TRBJ2-1; clone size: .; CDR3 DNA: TGTGCCAGTAGTCGGACAGGAGGAGCCTACAATGAGCAGTTCTTC; CDR3 protein: CASSRTGGAYNEQFF
D gene: .; V gene: TRBV11-2; J gene: TRBJ2-1; clone size: .; CDR3 DNA: TGTGCCAGCAGCTTAGCTCAGGGTGAGCAGTTCTTC; CDR3 protein: CASSLAQGEQFF
D gene: .; V gene: TRBV5-4; J gene: TRBJ2-1; clone size: .; CDR3 DNA: TGTGCCAGCAGCTCCGTCGGGCAGTGGGACAATGAGCAGTTCTTC; CDR3 protein: CASSSVGQWDNEQFF
D gene: .; V gene: TRBV5-1; J gene: TRBJ2-7; clone size: .; CDR3 DNA: TGCGCCAGCAGCTTGGTGGCAGGGCGAGAGCAGTACTTC; CDR3 protein: CASSLVAGREQYF
D gene: TRBD2; V gene: TRBV2; J gene: TRBJ2-7; clone size: .; CDR3 DNA: TGTGCCAGCAGGTCGCGTAGCGGGTTAGGGCTGGACGAGCAGTACTTC; CDR3 protein: CASRSRSGLGLDEQYF
D gene: .; V gene: TRBV10-2; J gene: TRBJ2-1; clone size: .; CDR3 DNA: TGCGCCAGCAGTGGGTTGGCTCCACAAGAGCAGTTCTTC; CDR3 protein: CASSGLAPQEQFF
D gene: .; V gene: TRBV3-1/TRBV3-2; J gene: TRBJ2-5; clone size: .; CDR3 DNA: TGTGCCAGCAGCCAAGGTTTCGGGTACCAAGAGACCCAGTACTTC; CDR3 protein: CASSQGFGYQETQYF
D gene: .; V gene: TRBV12-2; J gene: TRBJ1-2; clone size: .; CDR3 DNA: TGTGCAAGTCGCTTAGCCGCAGGGGCCCCCTATGGCTACACCTTC; CDR3 protein: CASRLAAGAPYGYTF
D gene: .; V gene: TRBV3-1/TRBV3-2; J gene: TRBJ2-6; clone size: .; CDR3 DNA: TGTGCCAGCAGCCCTGACCCAGGGACTGGGGCCAACGTCCTGACTTTC; CDR3 protein: CASSPDPGTGANVLTF
D gene: .; V gene: TRBV11-3; J gene: TRBJ2-7; clone size: .; CDR3 DNA: TGTGCCAGCAGCTCACTTGACACCCCCTACGAGCAGTACTTC; CDR3 protein: CASSSLDTPYEQYF
D gene: TRBD2; V gene: TRBV28; J gene: TRBJ2-3; clone size: .; CDR3 DNA: TGTGCCAGCAGAGAATACGGGACTAGCGGAACAGATACGCAGTATTTT; CDR3 protein: CASREYGTSGTDTQYF
D gene: TRBD1; V gene: TRBV5-4; J gene: TRBJ2-2; clone size: few; CDR3 DNA: TGTGCCAGCAGCCCCGGGACAGGGGGCCCCCGTGGAAACACCGGGGAGCTGTTTTTT; CDR3 protein: CASSPGTGGPRGNTGELFF
D gene: TRBD1; V gene: TRBV7-3; J gene: TRBJ2-3; clone size: once; CDR3 DNA: TGTGCCAGCAGCCTCACCCTAACCCAGGGGGCAGATACGCAGTATTTT; CDR3 protein: CASSLTLTQGADTQYF
D gene: .; V gene: TRBV7-2; J gene: TRBJ2-3; clone size: .; CDR3 DNA: TGTGCCAGCAGCCCTGGGGCAGATACGCAGTATTTT; CDR3 protein: CASSPGADTQYF
D gene: .; V gene: TRBV18; J gene: TRBJ2-1; clone size: .; CDR3 DNA: TGTGCCAGCTCACCACTTCCAGGGGGGCGTGGTGATGAGCAGTTCTTC; CDR3 protein: CASSPLPGGRGDEQFF
D gene: TRBD2; V gene: TRBV6-4; J gene: TRBJ2-7; clone size: few; CDR3 DNA: TGTGCCAGCAGTCCCGGACTAGCGGGAGAATCCGAGCAGTACTTC; CDR3 protein: CASSPGLAGESEQYF
D gene: TRBD1; V gene: TRBV6-1; J gene: TRBJ2-7; clone size: .; CDR3 DNA: TGTGCCAGCAGTGAGTCAAGTGGGACAGGGGGCTACGAGCAGTACTTC; CDR3 protein: CASSESSGTGGYEQYF
D gene: .; V gene: TRBV29-1; J gene: TRBJ2-5; clone size: .; CDR3 DNA: TGCAGCGTTGGACTTCAAGAGACCCAGTACTTC; CDR3 protein: CSVGLQETQYF
D gene: .; V gene: TRBV6-5; J gene: TRBJ1-4; clone size: .; CDR3 DNA: TGTGCCAGCAGTTCCTGGAGATCGGTGGATGAAAAACTGTTTTTT; CDR3 protein: CASSSWRSVDEKLFF
D gene: .; V gene: TRBV28; J gene: TRBJ1-5; clone size: .; CDR3 DNA: TGTGCCAGCAGTTTAGTGACAGGCCGAAGCAATCAGCCCCAGCATTTT; CDR3 protein: CASSLVTGRSNQPQHF
D gene: TRBD1; V gene: TRBV7-9; J gene: TRBJ1-6; clone size: once; CDR3 DNA: TGTGCCAGCAGCTCCAGTGAACGCCTTTATGGGACAGCCAATTCACCCCTCCACTTT; CDR3 protein: CASSSSERLYGTANSPLHF